This paragraph reports one T cell receptor (beta chain). These data belong to a study of blood T cell repertoires in COVID-19. Study details: Samples taken during acute and convalescent COVID-19 were collected in the United States, Italy and Spain. The cDNA or gDNA used as material had been derived from T cells, B-cell-depleted T cells, or PBMCs.

This CDR3 has 16 residues. After removal of 5 bases from V and 7 bases from J, the junction contained 11 bases not matched to a gene. The germline V gene encodes CDR1 LNHDA and CDR2 SQIVND (reference sequence). In the original workflow: Reference gene primer amplification gave estimated nucleated cell counts. Libraries were prepared by immunoSEQ multiplex PCR; TCRdb keeps only in-frame clonotypes and omits some of them. V and J calls and clone size are as listed in that table; D and trimming were resolved from the DNA. The sample shows under 80,000 clones, around 77% of them seen only once. What was sequenced was peripheral blood. V is TRBV19 and J is TRBJ2-1; TRBD2 matches at 10 bases. The sequence was collected from a man older than 75 with active or convalescent COVID-19. CDR3 nucleotide sequence: TGTGCCAGTAGTGCTCGGCTAGCGGGAGTATCAAATGAGCAGTTCTTC. Its translation: CASSARLAGVSNEQFF.